The 25 T cell receptor beta chains reported below all come from one sample, sequenced in a study of immune characterization of retroperitoneal liposarcoma. TCRdb reprocessed the PCR reads via MiXCR and lists one record per CDR3 protein. This table holds over 10,000 distinct CDR3 sequences, 40% to 50% found once. Sequencing input: tumor tissue. Receptors originate from a female donor with retroperitoneal liposarcoma.

This clonotype ranks as medium-sized (0.01 to 0.1%). This rearrangement joins TRBV7-6 to TRBJ2-1; D call uncertain. The better agreement between TRBJ2-7 and the DNA end casts doubt on the J call. CDR1 is SGHVS and CDR2 is FNYEAQ in the germline V gene. The CDR3 length is 16 residues. CDR3 nucleotides: TGTGCCAGCAGCTCACCGACTTTCGACTTTTACAATGAGCAGTACTTC. Encoded protein: CASSSPTFDFYNEQYF.

The chain has TRBV28 and TRBJ2-3, with D hard to call. V dropped 5 bases and J dropped 3 bases, with 15 bases sitting between them. Germline V lookup: CDR1 MDHEN, CDR2 SYDVKM. This CDR3 spans 15 amino acids. The CDR3 sequence: CASSPHEARTDTQYF. The DNA for the CDR3 is TGTGCCAGCAGTCCCCATGAAGCGAGGACAGATACGCAGTATTTT. The entire variable domain, with the rest obtained from reference TRBV28 and TRBJ2-3, is as follows: DVKVTQSSRYLVKRTGEKVFLECVQDMDHENMFWYRQDPGLGLRLIYFSYDVKMKEKGDIPEGYSVSREKKERFSLILESASTNQTSMYLCASSPHEARTDTQYFGPGTRLTVL.

This clonotype was counted only a few times. The chain combines TRBV27 with TRBJ2-1, with 7 bases that match TRBD2. The J call may be in error: the DNA end matches TRBJ2-7 better. Germline CDR1 and CDR2: MNHEY and SMNVEV (reference sequence). The CDR3 spans 14 residues. In DNA form, the CDR3 reads TGTGCCAGCAGTTCCCCACGGACTAGCTACGAGCAGTACTTC. As protein: CASSSPRTSYEQYF.

V usage is TRBV6-1 and J usage is TRBJ2-1; D is tentatively TRBD1 or TRBD2 (6 bases each). The CDR3 sequence is 15 residues long. In germline, CDR1 is MNHNS, CDR2 SASEGT. V lost 2 bases to trimming and J lost 10 bases, with 18 bases between them. The CDR3 nucleotides read TGTGCCAGCAGTGAATTGTCGGGGGCCTCCTACGAGCAGTTCTTC. Its protein product is CASSELSGASYEQFF.

This chain uses TRBV7-8 with TRBJ1-1, with TRBD1 as a possible D gene (5 bases). There are 15 residues in the CDR3. V lost 0 bases, J lost 1 base, and 9 bases lay in between. Germline V CDR1 and CDR2: SGHVS, FQNEAQ. CDR3 protein: CASSLARGGNTEAFF. CDR3 nucleotides: TGTGCCAGCAGCTTAGCGCGGGGGGGGAACACTGAAGCTTTCTTT.

Only a few counts were recorded for this clonotype. The chain joins TRBV10-1 to TRBJ1-1; D ambiguous. The V gene lost 0 bases and the J gene lost 3 bases, with 8 bases spanning the gap. The CDR3 spans 14 residues. In germline, CDR1 is WNHNN, CDR2 SYGVQD (reference sequence). In DNA, the CDR3 is TGCGCCAGCAGTGAGTCGATCGGGGACACTGAAGCTTTCTTT. It is translated as CASSESIGDTEAFF.

Only one count was recorded for this clonotype. At one end, the junction sequence differs from germline, possibly due to a read error. The V and J genes are TRBV6-5 and TRBJ2-7; 8 bases line up with TRBD2. This CDR3 region has 12 residues. The germline V gene encodes CDR1 MNHEY and CDR2 SVGAGI. The CDR3 coding sequence is TGTGCCAGCGGTGCCCCGGGGGGGGGGCGGTTCTTC. Translating it yields CASGAPGGGRFF.

V gene TRBV6-1 combines with J gene TRBJ2-5; 7 nucleotides agree with TRBD2. J gave up 9 bases and V 2 bases, and 6 bases lay outside the gene matches. CDR3 length equals 13 residues. Per the germline V gene, CDR1 is MNHNS and CDR2 is SASEGT. CDR3 protein: CASSEIRGESQYF. Written as DNA, the CDR3 is TGTGCCAGCAGTGAAATCCGGGGGGAGTCCCAGTACTTC.

This clonotype was seen a handful of times. The J gene is TRBJ2-1, the V gene TRBV11-3; 8 nucleotides line up with TRBD2. The J call may be faulty, since TRBJ2-7 better matches the DNA end. The CDR3 has 15 amino acids. CDR1 SGHNT and CDR2 YENEEA come from the germline V gene. The CDR3 is CASSPGGADAYEQYF. In DNA, the CDR3 is TGTGCCAGCAGCCCCGGGGGGGCGGATGCCTACGAGCAGTACTTC.

The chain joins TRBV27 to TRBJ2-5; 16 nucleotides align to TRBD2. V trimming: 9 bases; J trimming: 11 bases; junction bases outside the gene matches: 18. This CDR3 contains 17 residues. Germline values: CDR1 MNHEY, CDR2 SMNVEV (reference sequence). In DNA, the CDR3 is TGTGCCAGTCGAAAAAGGGTAGGGACTAGCGGGGGGGTTGAGCAGTACTTC. Translation gives CASRKRVGTSGGVEQYF.

This clonotype occurred many times. The V gene is TRBV6-1, the J gene TRBJ2-1; 12 bases fit TRBD2. Germline V gene sequence: CDR1 MNHNS, CDR2 SASEGT. The CDR3 totals 13 residues. Unmatched junction bases numbered 4, after V lost 3 bases and J lost 13 bases. CDR3 sequence: CASSDWTSGVQFF. The CDR3 coding sequence is TGTGCCAGCAGTGATTGGACTAGCGGGGTCCAGTTCTTC.

In this sample, this clonotype turned up a few times. The genes are TRBV7-3 and TRBJ2-3; D is unclear. V shed 2 bases and J shed 6 bases, with 12 bases lying between them. This CDR3 region has 14 residues. CDR1 SGHTA and CDR2 FQGTGA come from the germline V gene. CDR3 residues: CASSLSGRADTQYF. In DNA, the CDR3 is TGTGCCAGCAGCTTATCGGGCCGGGCGGATACGCAGTATTTT.

The V call is TRBV6-1, the J call TRBJ2-1; D gene ambiguous. The end of the DNA is better explained by TRBJ2-5, so the J call may be wrong. The CDR3 runs 16 residues. The germline V gene has CDR1 MNHNS and CDR2 SASEGT. Written as DNA, the CDR3 is TGTGCCAGCAGTTACCAGGTGACCCTTAAGGGAGAGACCCAGTACTTC. Translated, it gives CASSYQVTLKGETQYF.

This clonotype is labeled as medium-sized. The chain joins TRBV12-3 or TRBV12-4 to TRBJ2-1; TRBD1 agrees at 10 bases. The DNA end is more similar to TRBJ2-7, so the J call may be wrong. This CDR3 has 19 amino acids. The CDR3 here is CASSFLLTTGQGVYNEQYF. The CDR3 DNA reads TGTGCCAGCAGTTTCCTTTTGACTACCGGACAGGGGGTATACAATGAGCAGTACTTC.

This clonotype is classed as large (0.1 to 1%). The chain combines TRBV7-2 with TRBJ2-1; tentative D call: TRBD1 (5 bases). The J call is uncertain, as TRBJ2-7 better fits the DNA end. The CDR3 extends over 15 amino acids. Per germline, CDR1 SGHTA and CDR2 FQGNSA. CDR3 amino acids: CASSPLYGAYNEQYF. In DNA, the CDR3 is TGTGCCAGCAGCCCTTTGTATGGGGCCTACAATGAGCAGTACTTC.

This rearrangement joins TRBV6-1 to TRBJ2-5; 7 nucleotides match TRBD1. The CDR3 is 13 amino acids. V was clipped by 6 bases and J by 5 bases; unmatched bases: 6. CDR1 is MNHNS, CDR2 SASEGT, per germline. DNA of the CDR3: TGTGCCAGCAGCAGGGGACAGCGGGAGACCCAGTACTTC. It encodes CASSRGQRETQYF.

This sequence joins TRBV6-1 and TRBJ2-1; D might be TRBD2 (5 bases). Per germline, CDR1 MNHNS and CDR2 SASEGT. V lost 4 bases, J lost 2 bases, and 9 bases lay in between. The CDR3 is made up of 14 amino acids. This chain's CDR3 is CASSGGPPYNEQFF. As DNA, the CDR3 is TGTGCCAGCAGTGGCGGGCCCCCCTACAATGAGCAGTTCTTC.

The J gene is TRBJ2-2, the V gene TRBV6-2 or TRBV6-3, with TRBD2 identical over 8 bases. CDR3 length: 15 amino acids. The junction had 9 bases not matched to a gene; V was cut back by 6 bases and J by 6 bases. Germline loops: CDR1 MNHEY, CDR2 SVGEGT. In DNA form, the CDR3 reads TGTGCCAGCAGGGCAACAAGCGGGAGTGCCGGGGAGCTGTTTTTT. Encoded protein: CASRATSGSAGELFF.

The genes are TRBV6-1 and TRBJ2-1; D gene uncertain. This CDR3 contains 12 residues. The germline gives CDR1 MNHNS, CDR2 SASEGT. V shed 6 bases and J shed 6 bases, with 9 bases lying between them. The CDR3 DNA sequence: TGTGCCAGCAGGGACGCCTTCAATGAGCAGTTCTTC. It encodes CASRDAFNEQFF.

The chain has TRBV6-1 and TRBJ1-2; D gene uncertain. The CDR3 loop spans 15 amino acids. V lost 2 bases, J lost 2 bases, and 12 bases lay in between. Germline V gene lookup returns CDR1 MNHNS and CDR2 SASEGT. In DNA, the CDR3 is TGTGCCAGCAGTGAAATAGGGCCCCTGAACTATGGCTACACCTTC. This translates into CASSEIGPLNYGYTF.

This chain uses TRBV27 with TRBJ2-1; 7 positions match TRBD2. TRBJ2-5 matches the DNA end more closely, so the J call is doubtful. Germline CDR1 reads MNHEY; CDR2 reads SMNVEV (reference sequence). This CDR3 has 15 amino acids. DNA of the CDR3: TGTGCCAGCAGTTTATTGATGGGGGGGCAAGAGACCCAGTACTTC. Protein: CASSLLMGGQETQYF.

The V and J genes are TRBV27 and TRBJ2-3; a possible D gene is TRBD1 (6 bases). This CDR3 region has 16 residues. V lost 2 bases and J 2 bases, leaving 14 bases between the germline ends. Germline V gene sequence: CDR1 MNHEY, CDR2 SMNVEV (reference sequence). The CDR3 DNA follows: TGTGCCAGCAGTTTAATCGGGACACTCCTCACAGATACGCAGTATTTT. It is translated as CASSLIGTLLTDTQYF.

Details on this clonotype: The CDR3 ends on some other residue instead of the conserved phenylalanine or tryptophan, so this is likely a read error. The chain is built from TRBV7-2 and TRBJ1-5; D is undetermined. The CDR3 has 17 amino acids. V dropped 3 bases and J dropped 0 bases, with 15 bases sitting between them. Germline lookup yields CDR1 SGHTA and CDR2 FQGNSA. CDR3 nucleotide sequence: TGTGCCAGCAGCTTCTCGCCGGGTTCCCCTAGCAATCAGCCCCAGCATTTA. Its protein is CASSFSPGSPSNQPQHL.

Only a few counts were recorded for this clonotype. V gene TRBV6-5 combines with J gene TRBJ2-1, with a possible D match to TRBD1 (7 bases). Gene TRBJ2-7 matches the end of the DNA better, so the J call may be wrong. There are 15 residues in the CDR3. Germline CDR1 and CDR2: MNHEY and SVGAGI. CDR3: CASSYRRDSVAEQYF. CDR3 nucleotides: TGTGCCAGCAGTTACCGGCGGGACAGCGTGGCCGAGCAGTACTTC.

In its sample, this clonotype is medium-sized. The chain carries TRBV6-1 and TRBJ2-7; D assignment may be TRBD1 or TRBD2 (5 bases each). The CDR3 has 16 amino acids. The germline V and J ends were trimmed by 1 base and 0 bases, with 13 bases remaining between them. The germline V gene has CDR1 MNHNS and CDR2 SASEGT. The CDR3 here is CASSEEGPGSSYEQYF. CDR3 nucleotide sequence: TGTGCCAGCAGTGAAGAGGGGCCAGGGAGCTCCTACGAGCAGTACTTC.